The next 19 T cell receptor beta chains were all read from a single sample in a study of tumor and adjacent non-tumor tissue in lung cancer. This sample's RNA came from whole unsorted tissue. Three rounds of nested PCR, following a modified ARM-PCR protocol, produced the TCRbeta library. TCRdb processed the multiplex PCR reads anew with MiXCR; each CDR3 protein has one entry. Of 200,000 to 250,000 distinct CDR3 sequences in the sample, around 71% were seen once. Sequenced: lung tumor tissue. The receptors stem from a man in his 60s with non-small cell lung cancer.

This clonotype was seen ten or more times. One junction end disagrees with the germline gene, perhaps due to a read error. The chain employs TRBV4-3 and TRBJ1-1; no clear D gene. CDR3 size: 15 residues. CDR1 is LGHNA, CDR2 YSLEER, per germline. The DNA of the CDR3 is TGCGCCAGCAGACAAGAATGGCGAAGGCACACTGAAGCTTTCTTT. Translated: CASRQEWRRHTEAFF.

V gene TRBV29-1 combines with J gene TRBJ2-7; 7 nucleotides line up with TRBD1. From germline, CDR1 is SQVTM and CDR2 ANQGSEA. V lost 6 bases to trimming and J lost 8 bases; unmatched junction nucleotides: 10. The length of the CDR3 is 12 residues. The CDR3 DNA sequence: TGCAGCGTAGCGCTCGGACAGGACAAGCAGTACTTC. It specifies CSVALGQDKQYF.

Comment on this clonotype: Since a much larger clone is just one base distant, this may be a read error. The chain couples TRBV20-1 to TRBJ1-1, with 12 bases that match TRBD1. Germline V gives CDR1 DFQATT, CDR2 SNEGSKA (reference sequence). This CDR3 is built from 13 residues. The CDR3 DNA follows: TGCAGTACTAGGGACAGGGGGCGTACTGAAGCTTTCTTT. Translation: CSTRDRGRTEAFF.

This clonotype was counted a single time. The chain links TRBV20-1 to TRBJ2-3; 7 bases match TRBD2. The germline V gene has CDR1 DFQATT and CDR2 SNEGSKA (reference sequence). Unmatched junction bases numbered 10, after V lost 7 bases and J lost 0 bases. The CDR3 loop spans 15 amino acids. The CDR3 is CSVGPSGYSTDTQYF. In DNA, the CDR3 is TGCAGTGTTGGTCCTAGCGGCTATAGCACAGATACGCAGTATTTT.

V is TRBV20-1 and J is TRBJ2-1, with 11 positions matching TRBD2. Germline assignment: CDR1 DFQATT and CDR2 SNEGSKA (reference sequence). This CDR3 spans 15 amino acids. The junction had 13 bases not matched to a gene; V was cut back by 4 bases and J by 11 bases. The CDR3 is CSATEASGRRDKQFF. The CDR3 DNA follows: TGCAGTGCTACCGAAGCTAGCGGGAGGAGAGATAAGCAGTTCTTC.

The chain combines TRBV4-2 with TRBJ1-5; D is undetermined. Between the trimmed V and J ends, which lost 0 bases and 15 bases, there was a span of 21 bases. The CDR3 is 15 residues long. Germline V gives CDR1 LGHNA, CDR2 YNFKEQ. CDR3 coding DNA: TGTGCCAGCAGCCAAGATGTCCGTAGTAATCAGCCCGGGCATTTT. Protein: CASSQDVRSNQPGHF.

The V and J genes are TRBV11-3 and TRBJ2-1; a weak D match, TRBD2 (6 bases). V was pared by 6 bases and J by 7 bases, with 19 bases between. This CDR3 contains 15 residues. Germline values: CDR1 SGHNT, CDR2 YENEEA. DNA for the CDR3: TGTGCCAGCAGTCCTTTTGGGATTAGCGGAAATGAGCAGTTCTTC. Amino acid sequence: CASSPFGISGNEQFF. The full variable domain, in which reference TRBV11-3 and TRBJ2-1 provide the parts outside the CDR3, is EAGVVQSPRYKIIEKKQPVAFWCNPISGHNTLYWYLQNLGQGPELLIRYENEEAVDDSQLPKDRFSAERLKGVDSTLKIQPAELGDSAVYLCASSPFGISGNEQFFGPGTRLTVL.

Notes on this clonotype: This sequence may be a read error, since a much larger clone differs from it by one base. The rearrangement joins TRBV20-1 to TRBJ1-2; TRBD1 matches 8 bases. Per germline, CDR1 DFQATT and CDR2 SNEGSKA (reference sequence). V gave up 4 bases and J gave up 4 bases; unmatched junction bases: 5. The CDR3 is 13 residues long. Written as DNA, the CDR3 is TGCAGTGCTAATACAGGGGGGGGCTATGGCTACACCTTC. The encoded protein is CSANTGGGYGYTF.

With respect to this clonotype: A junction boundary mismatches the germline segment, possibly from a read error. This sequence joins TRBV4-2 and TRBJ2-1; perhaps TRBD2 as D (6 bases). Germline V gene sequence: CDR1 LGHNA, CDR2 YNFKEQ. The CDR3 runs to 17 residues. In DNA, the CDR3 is TGTGCCGGCAGCCGACCCAAAAGGACGAGGGACTCCGGTGTGCAGTTCTTC. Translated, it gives CAGSRPKRTRDSGVQFF.

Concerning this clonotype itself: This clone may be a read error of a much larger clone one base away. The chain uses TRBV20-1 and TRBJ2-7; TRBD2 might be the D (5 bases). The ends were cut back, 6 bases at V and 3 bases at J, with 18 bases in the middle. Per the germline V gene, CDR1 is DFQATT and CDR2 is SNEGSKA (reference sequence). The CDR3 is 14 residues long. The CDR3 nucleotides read TGCAGTGCCGAAAATCCTACGGGAATCTACGAGCAGTACTTC. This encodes CSAENPTGIYEQYF.

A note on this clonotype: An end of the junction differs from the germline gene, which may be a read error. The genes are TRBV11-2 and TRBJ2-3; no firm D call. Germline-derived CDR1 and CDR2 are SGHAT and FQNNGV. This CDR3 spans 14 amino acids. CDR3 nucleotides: TGTGCCGGCAGTCCTACAGTTGGGGCAGATACGCAGTATTTT. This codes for CAGSPTVGADTQYF.

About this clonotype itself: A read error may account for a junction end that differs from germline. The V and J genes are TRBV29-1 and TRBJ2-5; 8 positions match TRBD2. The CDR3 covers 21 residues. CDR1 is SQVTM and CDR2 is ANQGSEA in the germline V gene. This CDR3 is CSVQRCNFGTSETGGIETQHF. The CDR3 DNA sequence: TGCAGCGTACAAAGGTGCAATTTCGGGACTAGTGAGACTGGGGGGATAGAGACCCAGCACTTC. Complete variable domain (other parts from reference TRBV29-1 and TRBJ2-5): SAVISQKPSRDICQRGTSLTIQCQVDSQVTMMFWYRQQPGQSLTLIATANQGSEATYESGFVIDKFPISRPNLTFSTLTVSNMSPEDSSIYLCSVQRCNFGTSETGGIETQHFGPGTRLLVL.

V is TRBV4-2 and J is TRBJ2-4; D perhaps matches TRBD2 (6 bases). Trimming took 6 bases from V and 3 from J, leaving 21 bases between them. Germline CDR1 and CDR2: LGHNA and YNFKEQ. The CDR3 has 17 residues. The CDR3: CASSPRAGGGDKNIQYF. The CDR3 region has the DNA TGTGCCAGCAGTCCACGTGCGGGCGGAGGGGACAAAAACATTCAGTACTTC.

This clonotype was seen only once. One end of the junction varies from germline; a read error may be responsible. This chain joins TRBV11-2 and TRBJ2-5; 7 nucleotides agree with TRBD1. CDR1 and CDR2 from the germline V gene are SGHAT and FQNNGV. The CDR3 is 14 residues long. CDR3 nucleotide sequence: TGTGCCATCACCTCCGGACAGGTTCTGGAGACCCAGTATTTC. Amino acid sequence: CAITSGQVLETQYF.

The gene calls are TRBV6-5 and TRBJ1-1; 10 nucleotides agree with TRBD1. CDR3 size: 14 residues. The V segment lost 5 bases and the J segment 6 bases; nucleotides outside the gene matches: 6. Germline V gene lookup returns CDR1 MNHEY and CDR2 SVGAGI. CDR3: CASSPRDRGAEAFF. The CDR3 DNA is TGTGCCAGCAGTCCCCGGGACAGGGGCGCTGAAGCTTTCTTT.

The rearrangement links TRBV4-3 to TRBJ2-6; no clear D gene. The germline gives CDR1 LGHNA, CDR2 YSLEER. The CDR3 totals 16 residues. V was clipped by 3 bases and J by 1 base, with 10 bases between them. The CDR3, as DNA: TGCGCCAGCAGCCATGAGACGGCGTCTGGGGCCAACGTCCTGACTTTC. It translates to CASSHETASGANVLTF.

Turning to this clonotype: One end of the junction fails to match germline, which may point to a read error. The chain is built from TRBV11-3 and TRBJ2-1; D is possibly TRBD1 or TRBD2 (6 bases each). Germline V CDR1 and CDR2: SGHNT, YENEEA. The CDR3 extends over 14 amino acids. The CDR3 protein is CASRLEGDLNEQFF. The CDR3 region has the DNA TGTGCCAGCAGATTAGAGGGGGACTTAAATGAGCAGTTCTTC.

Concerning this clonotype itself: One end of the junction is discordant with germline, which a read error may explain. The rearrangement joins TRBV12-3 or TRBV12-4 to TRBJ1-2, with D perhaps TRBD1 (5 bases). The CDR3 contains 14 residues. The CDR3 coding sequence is TGTGCCATCAGTTTAGATAGGGGATTTTCTGGCTACACTTTC. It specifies CAISLDRGFSGYTF.

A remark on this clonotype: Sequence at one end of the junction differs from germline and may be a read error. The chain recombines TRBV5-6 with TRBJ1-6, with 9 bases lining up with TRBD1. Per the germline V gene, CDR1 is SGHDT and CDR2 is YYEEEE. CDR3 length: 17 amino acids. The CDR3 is CASSLLQGADYKSPLHF. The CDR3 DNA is TGTGCCAGCAGCTTACTACAGGGGGCAGATTATAAATCACCCCTCCACTTT.